This T cell receptor (beta chain) was identified during a study of cytomegalovirus exposure and HLA in healthy donors. Overall study findings and caveats: It was in a later analysis that TCR association rates were seen to vary by HLA locus, highest for DRB1 and lowest for HLA-C.

Note on this clone: What it binds is not known.

PCR was performed using 60 Vbeta and 13 Jbeta primers. Authors' data handling: The authors later counted around 80 million unique TCR beta chains, 9 million to 14 million of them shared. The assay was immunoSEQ multiplex PCR, and TCRdb's table has in-frame clones only and misses some. The V and J calls and clone size come from that table; D and trimming were worked out from the DNA. The sample records some 180,000 clones, about 86% being singletons. The V end was cut by 3 bases, the J end by 2 bases, with 15 bases between. This CDR3 region has 16 residues. Germline CDR1 reads SGDLS; CDR2 reads YYNGEE.

This chain connects TRBV9 to TRBJ1-3, with D perhaps TRBD1 (6 bases). The TCR was taken from a man aged 40-49 years in good health and CMV-seropositive. The sequenced material came from PBMCs. Written as DNA, the CDR3 is TGTGCCAGCAGCGCCGGTAACAGGGTAGCTGGAAACACCATATATTTT. It codes for CASSAGNRVAGNTIYF.